A single sample is the source of the 6 T cell receptor beta chains below, sequenced in a study of T cells in Graves' hyperthyroidism and ophthalmopathy. Amplified TCR beta CDR3 regions came from RNA transcripts. Using the HTBI primer set, a first-round RT-PCR was run on the TCR CDR3. MiXCR, run by TCRdb on the multiplex PCR reads, gives a single entry per CDR3 protein. The profile shows over 350,000 distinct CDR3 sequences, under 15% of them singletons. The sequenced sample was blood. The receptors were gathered from a man aged 18 to 30 with Graves' ophthalmopathy.

In its sample, this clonotype was seen many times. The V and J genes are TRBV27 and TRBJ2-2, with D perhaps matching TRBD2 (6 bases). Germline V gene data show CDR1 as MNHEY and CDR2 as SMNVEV (reference sequence). V gave up 3 bases and J gave up 6 bases, with 11 bases separating them. The CDR3 runs to 14 residues. The CDR3 region is CASSFGGWAGELFF. The CDR3 DNA follows: TGTGCCAGCAGTTTCGGGGGTTGGGCCGGGGAGCTGTTTTTT.

This clonotype showed up many times. This chain's CDR3 is CASSPVGTDTQYF. Here the CDR3 DNA reads TGTGCCAGCAGCCCAGTCGGCACAGATACGCAGTATTTT. The V gene is TRBV11-2, the J gene TRBJ2-3; unclear D gene. Germline CDR1 and CDR2: SGHAT and FQNNGV. The CDR3 runs 13 residues. The V and J ends lost 5 bases and 1 base respectively, with 7 bases between them.

V usage is TRBV10-2 and J usage is TRBJ1-4, with D uncertain. Germline CDR1 is WSHSY and CDR2 is SAAADI. CDR3 length equals 11 residues. V was pared by 2 bases and J by 8 bases, with 3 bases between. The CDR3 loop is CASSEAEKLFF. The CDR3 nucleotides read TGCGCCAGCAGTGAGGCCGAAAAACTGTTTTTT.

This clonotype was seen at least ten times. This chain uses TRBV3-1 with TRBJ2-1, with D maybe TRBD1 (5 bases). V shed 0 bases and J shed 10 bases, with 16 bases lying between them. The CDR3 consists of 15 residues. The germline gives CDR1 LGHDT, CDR2 YNNKEL (reference sequence). CDR3 DNA sequence: TGTGCCAGCAGCCAAGAGAGCGTAGTGAGACAGGAGCAGTTCTTC. Translation gives CASSQESVVRQEQFF.

J is TRBJ2-7 and V is TRBV6-5; D unresolved. This CDR3 is built from 14 residues. Between the trimmed V and J ends, which lost 0 bases and 7 bases, there was a span of 13 bases. Germline V gene data show CDR1 as MNHEY and CDR2 as SVGAGI. CDR3 region: CASSYSGPEGEQYF. CDR3 DNA sequence: TGTGCCAGCAGTTACTCCGGGCCTGAAGGGGAGCAGTACTTC.

This clonotype turned up a few times. J is TRBJ2-6 and V is TRBV7-9; TRBD2 might be the D (6 bases). V dropped 5 bases and J dropped 0 bases, with 14 bases sitting between them. CDR1 and CDR2 from the germline V gene are SEHNR and FQNEAQ (reference sequence). CDR3 length equals 17 residues. CDR3 DNA sequence: TGTGCCAGCAGCCGCCGGGACTTTCCCTCTGGGGCCAACGTCCTGACTTTC. It codes for CASSRRDFPSGANVLTF.